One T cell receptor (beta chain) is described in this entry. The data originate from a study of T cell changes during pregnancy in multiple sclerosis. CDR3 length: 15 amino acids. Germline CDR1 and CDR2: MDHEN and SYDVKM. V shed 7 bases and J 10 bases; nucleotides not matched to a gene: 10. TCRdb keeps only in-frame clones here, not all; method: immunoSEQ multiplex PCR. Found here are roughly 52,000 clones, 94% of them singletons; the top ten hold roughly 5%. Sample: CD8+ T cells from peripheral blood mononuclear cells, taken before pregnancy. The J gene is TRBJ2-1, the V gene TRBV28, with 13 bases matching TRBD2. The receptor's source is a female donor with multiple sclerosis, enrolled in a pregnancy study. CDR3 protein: CASTSPGLAGEEQFF. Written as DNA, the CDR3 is TGTGCCAGCACCTCGCCCGGACTAGCGGGAGAAGAGCAGTTCTTC.